These T cell receptor beta chains were read from a single sample in a study of blood T cell repertoires in COVID-19. Assay: immunoSEQ multiplex PCR; the TCRdb copy retains only in-frame clones and omits some. The repertoire holds almost 250,000 clones, with around 89% as singletons. Material for sequencing was PBMCs or T cells enriched from blood (not recorded which). The source is a woman in her 30s who had recovered from COVID-19. The CDR3 runs from the conserved cysteine through the conserved F or W. A D gene is named only where the DNA matches it firmly. Expanded clones are given a class, and other clones once, few, many or no size at all.

v_gene	j_gene	d_gene	abundance	CDR3aa	CDR3nt
TRBV19	TRBJ2-5	NA	NA	CASSSRSNFVGRWETQYF	TGTGCCAGTAGTTCCCGATCTAATTTCGTTGGGCGCTGGGAGACCCAGTACTTC
TRBV28	TRBJ2-7	TRBD1	NA	CASSGGQGANNEQYF	TGTGCCAGCAGTGGGGGACAGGGGGCTAATAACGAGCAGTACTTC
TRBV5-1	TRBJ1-2	TRBD1	NA	CASSPGTGSGYTF	TGCGCCAGCAGCCCAGGGACAGGGTCTGGCTACACCTTC
TRBV12-5	TRBJ2-5	NA	NA	CASGLGGPAETQYF	TGTGCTAGTGGTTTGGGAGGGCCTGCAGAGACCCAGTACTTC
TRBV7-9	TRBJ2-1	TRBD2	few	CASSPTSGPLVEQFF	TGTGCCAGCAGCCCGACTAGCGGGCCCCTAGTTGAGCAGTTCTTC
TRBV19	TRBJ2-7	NA	NA	CASSTGYEQYF	TGTGCCAGTAGTACAGGCTACGAGCAGTACTTC
TRBV7-2	TRBJ1-4	TRBD1	NA	CASSLEDRGIEKLFF	TGTGCCAGCAGCTTAGAGGACAGGGGAATAGAAAAACTGTTTTTT
TRBV5-4	TRBJ2-2	NA	NA	CASSPRTITGELFF	TGTGCCAGCAGCCCACGGACAATCACCGGGGAGCTGTTTTTT
TRBV6-2/TRBV6-3	TRBJ1-1	TRBD1	NA	CASSPGQDETEAFF	TGTGCCAGCAGTCCCGGACAGGATGAGACTGAAGCTTTCTTT
TRBV2	TRBJ1-1	NA	NA	CASSVRQGNEAFF	TGTGCCAGCAGTGTGCGGCAGGGGAATGAAGCTTTCTTT
TRBV5-4	TRBJ2-7	NA	once	CASSLDRAYEQYF	TGTGCCAGCAGCTTGGACAGAGCCTACGAGCAGTACTTC
TRBV27	TRBJ1-2	TRBD1	once	CASSVLPGTGSLNYGYTF	TGTGCCAGCAGTGTACTACCCGGGACAGGGTCCCTAAACTATGGCTACACCTTC
TRBV7-8	TRBJ1-1	NA	NA	CASSRLWGGKAFF	TGTGCCAGCAGCCGTCTTTGGGGGGGAAAGGCTTTCTTT
TRBV6-2/TRBV6-3	TRBJ2-5	TRBD2	NA	CASTPGPWLAGGVQETQYF	TGTGCCAGCACCCCCGGCCCCTGGCTAGCGGGAGGAGTGCAAGAGACCCAGTACTTC
TRBV2	TRBJ2-7	TRBD1	NA	CASSRDRGPGYF	TGTGCCAGCAGCCGGGACAGGGGGCCGGGGTACTTC
TRBV19	TRBJ2-7	TRBD1	few	CASRPGTGSSYEQYF	TGTGCCAGTCGCCCCGGGACAGGGAGTAGCTACGAGCAGTACTTC
TRBV5-1	TRBJ1-2	TRBD1	NA	CASSLGETGTYGYTF	TGCGCCAGCAGCTTGGGTGAGACAGGGACCTATGGCTACACCTTC
TRBV28	TRBJ2-5	TRBD2	NA	CASSLAGGPGETQYF	TGTGCCAGCAGTCTAGCGGGAGGGCCGGGGGAGACCCAGTACTTC
TRBV6-2/TRBV6-3	TRBJ1-2	TRBD1	NA	CASSYSVDRGERGYTF	TGTGCCAGCAGTTACTCGGTGGACAGGGGCGAACGAGGCTACACCTTC
TRBV7-2	TRBJ1-1	NA	NA	CASRIPGANTEAFF	TGTGCCAGCAGAATCCCAGGGGCGAACACTGAAGCTTTCTTT
TRBV7-2	TRBJ1-6	TRBD1	few	CASSPDRGFNSPLHF	TGTGCCAGCAGCCCGGACAGGGGATTTAATTCACCCCTCCACTTT
TRBV6-6	TRBJ2-4	TRBD2	NA	CASRLLAGENIQYF	TGTGCCAGCAGACTTCTAGCGGGGGAAAACATTCAGTACTTC
TRBV3-1/TRBV3-2	TRBJ2-7	NA	NA	CASSQVLTSAYEQYF	TGTGCCAGCAGCCAAGTGCTTACATCCGCCTACGAGCAGTACTTC
TRBV24-1	TRBJ1-2	TRBD1	NA	CATSDTTGNYGYTF	TGTGCCACCAGTGATACGACAGGGAACTATGGCTACACCTTC
TRBV6-5	TRBJ1-1	NA	NA	CASRTGWNTEAFF	TGTGCCAGCAGAACAGGGTGGAACACTGAAGCTTTCTTT
TRBV20-1	TRBJ1-2	NA	NA	CSASLGGTNYGYTF	TGCAGTGCTAGTCTCGGGGGGACTAACTATGGCTACACCTTC
TRBV10-3	TRBJ1-5	NA	once	CAISESSEGPNQPQHF	TGTGCCATCAGTGAGTCGTCGGAGGGCCCCAATCAGCCCCAGCATTTT
TRBV18	TRBJ1-1	TRBD1	NA	CASSPGTGTLEAFF	TGTGCCAGCTCACCAGGGACAGGTACTCTTGAAGCTTTCTTT
TRBV10-2	TRBJ1-2	NA	NA	CASSESTDYGYTF	TGCGCCAGCAGTGAGTCTACGGACTATGGCTACACCTTC
TRBV15	TRBJ1-2	NA	NA	CATSRGPRHVDGYTF	TGTGCCACCAGCAGAGGCCCCAGACATGTGGATGGCTACACCTTC
TRBV7-9	TRBJ2-3	TRBD2	NA	CASSAGGVERRITDTQYF	TGTGCCAGCAGCGCTGGGGGGGTTGAGAGGAGGATCACAGATACGCAGTATTTT
TRBV9	TRBJ2-1	NA	NA	CASSVVGGIYNEQFF	TGTGCCAGCAGCGTAGTCGGCGGAATATACAATGAGCAGTTCTTC
TRBV7-2	TRBJ2-4	TRBD2	few	CASSLAGGSGVNIQYF	TGTGCCAGCAGCCTAGCGGGAGGGTCCGGGGTGAACATTCAGTACTTC
TRBV5-1	TRBJ1-6	NA	once	CASTGEGNSPLHF	TGCGCCAGCACGGGGGAAGGGAATTCACCCCTCCACTTT
TRBV28	TRBJ1-5	NA	NA	CASSLLSSNQPQHF	TGTGCCAGCAGTTTATTGAGTAGCAATCAGCCCCAGCATTTT
TRBV6-5	TRBJ2-3	TRBD1	few	CASKTGGGADTQYF	TGTGCCAGCAAGACAGGGGGGGGAGCAGATACGCAGTATTTT
TRBV6-5	TRBJ1-5	TRBD1	NA	CASANTGGLRQPQHF	TGTGCCAGCGCCAACACAGGGGGCCTACGGCAGCCCCAGCATTTT
TRBV5-8	TRBJ1-1	TRBD1	NA	CASSLDGTGANTEAFF	TGTGCCAGCAGCTTGGATGGGACAGGGGCTAACACTGAAGCTTTCTTT
TRBV7-6	TRBJ2-1	NA	NA	CASSVEGTWMSYNEQFF	TGTGCCAGCAGCGTAGAAGGGACATGGATGTCATACAATGAGCAGTTCTTC
TRBV10-3	TRBJ2-1	TRBD2	once	CAISDMREGRRDEQFF	TGTGCCATCAGTGATATGAGGGAGGGCCGTAGGGATGAGCAGTTCTTC
TRBV5-1	TRBJ1-1	TRBD1	NA	CASSRGQGLAEAFF	TGCGCCAGCAGCAGAGGACAGGGGTTGGCTGAAGCTTTCTTT
TRBV9	TRBJ2-3	NA	NA	CASSVVSYGADTQYF	TGTGCCAGCAGCGTAGTTAGCTACGGTGCAGATACGCAGTATTTT
TRBV28	TRBJ2-2	TRBD1	NA	CASSRFGTEHGELFF	TGTGCCAGCAGCCGCTTCGGGACAGAACACGGGGAGCTGTTTTTT
TRBV25-1	TRBJ1-5	NA	few	CASAGGDIGNQPQHF	TGTGCCAGCGCCGGGGGGGATATTGGCAATCAGCCCCAGCATTTT
TRBV18	TRBJ1-2	NA	NA	CASSPPIFRRGFDGYTF	TGTGCCAGCTCACCACCGATATTCCGGAGAGGGTTCGATGGCTACACCTTC
TRBV19	TRBJ1-3	NA	NA	CASSIRLTASGNTIYF	TGTGCCAGTAGTATCCGGCTCACAGCATCTGGAAACACCATATATTTT
TRBV9	TRBJ1-1	NA	few	CASSVVTERAEAFF	TGTGCCAGCAGCGTAGTAACGGAGCGGGCAGAAGCTTTCTTT
TRBV4-1	TRBJ2-1	TRBD2	NA	CASSQDTAGVFRNEQFF	TGCGCCAGCAGCCAAGATACGGCGGGAGTTTTTCGGAATGAGCAGTTCTTC
TRBV21-1	TRBJ2-3	NA	NA	CASSTKGSGLAGSTDTQYF	TGTGCCAGCAGCACAAAAGGGTCGGGACTAGCGGGTTCTACAGATACGCAGTATTTT
TRBV28	TRBJ1-2	NA	NA	CASSIRTDFYGYTF	TGTGCCAGCAGCATCAGGACAGACTTCTATGGCTACACCTTC
TRBV18	TRBJ2-7	NA	NA	CASSPGSGYEQYF	TGTGCCAGCTCACCAGGGTCGGGATACGAGCAGTACTTC
TRBV28	TRBJ2-2	NA	NA	CASSPDITSTGELFF	TGTGCCAGCAGTCCGGACATAACCTCCACCGGGGAGCTGTTTTTT